These 3 T cell receptor beta chains originate from one sample sequenced in a study of blood T cell repertoires in COVID-19. Libraries were prepared by immunoSEQ multiplex PCR; TCRdb keeps only in-frame clonotypes and omits some of them. Of some 270,000 clones listed, roughly nine tenths are singletons. The material sequenced was PBMCs or T cells enriched from blood (not recorded which). These receptors all stem from a woman aged 40 to 55 who had recovered from COVID-19.

The chain has TRBV5-1 and TRBJ1-1, with a possible D match to TRBD1 (5 bases). Deletions cut 7 bases from V and 9 bases from J, with 16 bases between. The CDR3 sequence is 12 residues long. The V gene's germline CDR1 is SGHRS and CDR2 YFSETQ. This CDR3 is CASSSPGLKAFF. The DNA for the CDR3 is TGCGCCAGCTCCTCCCCGGGACTTAAAGCTTTCTTT. The full variable domain, rest sourced from reference TRBV5-1 and TRBJ1-1, is KAGVTQTPRYLIKTRGQQVTLSCSPISGHRSVSWYQQTPGQGLQFLFEYFSETQRNKGNFPGRFSGRQFSNSRSEMNVSTLELGDSALYLCASSSPGLKAFFGQGTRLTVV.

The chain recombines TRBV10-2 with TRBJ1-6; unclear D gene. There are 16 residues in the CDR3. V lost 3 bases and J 2 bases, leaving 11 bases between the germline ends. CDR1 and CDR2 (germline): WSHSY, SAAADI. CDR3 nucleotides: TGCGCCAGCAGTGACTGGCTGGGCGCCTATAATTCACCCCTCCACTTT. Translation gives CASSDWLGAYNSPLHF.

The rearrangement uses TRBV7-2 and TRBJ2-3; 13 bases fit TRBD2. The length of the CDR3 is 19 residues. The trim removed 5 bases at V and 2 bases at J, leaving 13 bases unmatched. The germline V gene encodes CDR1 SGHTA and CDR2 FQGNSA. CDR3 region: CASSPGPGLAGFHTDTQYF. The CDR3 nucleotides read TGTGCCAGCAGCCCCGGCCCGGGACTAGCGGGATTTCACACAGATACGCAGTATTTT.